Each of the 2 T cell receptor beta chains below was sequenced from the same sample in a study of CD8 T cells in Susac syndrome. It was with random hexamers that roughly 0.45 to 1 ug RNA was reverse transcribed. One entry per CDR3 protein results from TCRdb running MiXCR on the immunoSEQ multiplex PCR reads. This sample has 140,000 or so distinct CDR3 sequences; 95% occur once, and the top ten carry around 0.08%. Sequenced: CD4+ T cells from PBMCs. These receptors were obtained from a human donor with Susac syndrome.

CDR3: CASSSGTGIYGYTF. CDR3 DNA sequence: TGTGCCAGCAGCTCCGGGACAGGGATCTATGGCTACACCTTC. The genes are TRBV7-2 and TRBJ1-2, with 9 bases fitting TRBD1. The J segment lost 4 bases and the V segment lost 4 bases, leaving 4 bases of the junction unmatched. The CDR3 spans 14 residues. CDR1 SGHTA and CDR2 FQGNSA come from the germline V gene.

The chain couples TRBV2 to TRBJ2-7; 7 bases match TRBD1. The CDR3 consists of 12 residues. Trimming removed 4 bases from V and 6 bases from J; junction bases left unmatched: 3. CDR1 SNHLY and CDR2 FYNNEI come from the germline V gene. CDR3 coding DNA: TGTGCCAGCAGTGGGGACAGCGGCGAGCAGTACTTC. This codes for CASSGDSGEQYF.